This T cell receptor beta chain came from a study of blood T cell repertoires in COVID-19. Clones were read by immunoSEQ multiplex PCR, and TCRdb kept only the in-frame ones, dropping some. The data show about 230,000 clones, approximately 90% seen once. Germline V CDR1 and CDR2: MNHEY, SMNVEV (reference sequence). The CDR3 runs 15 residues. The trim removed 6 bases at V and 1 base at J, leaving 7 bases unmatched. This clonotype was obtained from a man aged 50-59 years with COVID-19, enrolled during active disease. The genes are TRBV27 and TRBJ1-2, with 8 bases fitting TRBD1. The material sequenced was peripheral blood. The CDR3 nucleotides read TGTGCCAGCAGCCGCGGGACAGGCCTTAACTATGGCTACACCTTC. Protein: CASSRGTGLNYGYTF.